The 17 T cell receptor beta chains given below trace back to one sample, sequenced in a study of regulatory T cells in long-lasting Graves disease. With iRepertoire HTBI primers and Arm-PCR of CDR3 regions, TCR beta libraries were built. MiXCR, run by TCRdb on the multiplex PCR reads, gives a single entry per CDR3 protein. The sample shows about 430,000 distinct CDR3 sequences, about 21% of them seen only once. Time point: persistent/refractory GD, antithyroid drugs over 5 years with positive TRAb. RNA isolated from PBMCs was used to make the TCR library. Source: peripheral blood mononuclear cells (PBMCs), taken when the disease was refractory, from a patient treated with antithyroid drugs. These receptors came from a female donor with Graves disease.

The chain links TRBV5-4 to TRBJ1-1; the D gene is possibly TRBD1 (5 bases). V lost 4 bases and J lost 6, with 16 bases in between. Germline V gives CDR1 SGHNT, CDR2 YYREEE (reference sequence). This CDR3 region has 14 residues. The CDR3 loop is CASSTGSMGAEAFF. The CDR3 nucleotides are TGTGCCAGCAGCACCGGGTCCATGGGGGCTGAAGCTTTCTTT.

Of note for this clonotype: A much larger clone is a single base away; this may be a read error. The rearrangement links TRBV27 to TRBJ1-1; possibly TRBD1 for D (6 bases). The CDR3 has 14 amino acids. Germline loops: CDR1 MNHEY, CDR2 SMNVEV (reference sequence). Between the trimmed V and J ends, which lost 4 bases and 3 bases, there was a span of 12 bases. The CDR3 loop reads CASSSTGLDTEAFF. In DNA, the CDR3 is TGTGCCAGCAGTTCAACAGGGCTCGACACTGAAGCTTTCTTT.

The chain combines TRBV18 with TRBJ2-3; D remains ambiguous. Germline V gene data show CDR1 as KGHSH and CDR2 as LQKENI. V dropped 4 bases and J dropped 5 bases, with 19 bases sitting between them. CDR3 size: 16 residues. The CDR3 sequence: CASSLEGPPGGDTQYF. The DNA of the CDR3 is TGTGCCAGCTCACTCGAAGGCCCTCCCGGTGGAGATACGCAGTATTTT.

Ten or more counts support this clonotype. This rearrangement joins TRBV2 to TRBJ2-7, with D unresolved. Germline V gene data show CDR1 as SNHLY and CDR2 as FYNNEI. The CDR3 totals 13 residues. Trimming pared 7 bases from V and 2 bases from J, leaving 12 bases between. The CDR3, as DNA: TGTGCCAGCATTGTAGCCGCGACCTACGAGCAGTACTTC. This sequence encodes CASIVAATYEQYF.

In this sample, this clonotype turned up many times. This chain uses TRBV15 with TRBJ1-2; TRBD1 is a possible D gene (5 bases). Trimming took 3 bases from V and 2 from J, leaving 13 bases between them. CDR3 length: 15 amino acids. Germline V gene lookup returns CDR1 LNHNV and CDR2 YYDKDF (reference sequence). The CDR3 loop is CATSRGGGGNYGYTF. The CDR3 DNA sequence: TGTGCCACCAGCAGGGGCGGGGGAGGGAACTATGGCTACACCTTC.

This chain uses TRBV9 with TRBJ2-3, with 8 positions matching TRBD2. The CDR3 is made up of 16 amino acids. V lost 3 bases to trimming and J lost 2 bases; unmatched junction nucleotides: 8. Per the germline V gene, CDR1 is SGDLS and CDR2 is YYNGEE. This CDR3 reads CASSGAGEYVTDTQYF. In nucleotides, the CDR3 is TGTGCCAGCAGCGGAGCGGGAGAGTACGTCACAGATACGCAGTATTTT.

A few counts support this clonotype. The chain recombines TRBV27 with TRBJ2-1; D not certain. Germline values: CDR1 MNHEY, CDR2 SMNVEV (reference sequence). This CDR3 has 13 residues. Trimming stripped 5 bases from V and 7 bases from J, with 12 bases between. CDR3 loop: CASSPQGRNEQFF. The DNA of the CDR3 is TGTGCCAGCAGTCCCCAAGGTAGGAATGAGCAGTTCTTC.

The V call is TRBV4-3, the J call TRBJ2-7; 10 positions match TRBD2. CDR3 size: 17 residues. The trim removed 0 bases at V and 4 bases at J, leaving 9 bases unmatched. CDR1 is LGHNA and CDR2 is YSLEER in the germline V gene. CDR3 sequence reads: CASSQDRASGSLYEQYF. DNA of the CDR3: TGCGCCAGCAGCCAAGATCGGGCTAGCGGGAGTTTGTACGAGCAGTACTTC.

This clonotype was seen repeatedly, ten times or more. The chain combines TRBV28 with TRBJ1-2; D gene uncertain. Germline V gives CDR1 MDHEN, CDR2 SYDVKM. This CDR3 is 12 amino acids long. Trimming left V 7 bases short and J 5 bases short, with 11 bases between. CDR3 protein: CASTQPMYGYTF. CDR3 in DNA: TGTGCCAGCACCCAACCCATGTATGGCTACACCTTC.

This clonotype has a count of ten or more. The chain recombines TRBV28 with TRBJ1-5; D is ambiguous. Germline CDR1 MDHEN, CDR2 SYDVKM. The ends were cut back, 2 bases at V and 6 bases at J, with 11 bases in the middle. There are 14 residues in the CDR3. The CDR3 loop reads CASSLMGMAQPQHF. For the CDR3, the DNA is TGTGCCAGCAGTTTAATGGGTATGGCTCAGCCCCAGCATTTT. The full variable domain, its missing parts supplied by reference TRBV28 and TRBJ1-5, is DVKVTQSSRYLVKRTGEKVFLECVQDMDHENMFWYRQDPGLGLRLIYFSYDVKMKEKGDIPEGYSVSREKKERFSLILESASTNQTSMYLCASSLMGMAQPQHFGDGTRLSIL.

This clonotype was seen many times. The genes are TRBV6-1 and TRBJ2-7, with D perhaps being TRBD1 or TRBD2 (5 bases each). CDR3 length: 13 amino acids. V gave up 8 bases and J gave up 4 bases, with 15 bases separating them. Germline CDR1 reads MNHNS; CDR2 reads SASEGT. In nucleotides, the CDR3 is TGTGCCAGCTTTCGGACTGAGGGGTACGAGCAGTACTTC. Its translation: CASFRTEGYEQYF.

The rearrangement uses TRBV5-1 and TRBJ2-7; TRBD2 aligns across 10 bases. This CDR3 has 15 residues. V gave up 3 bases and J gave up 7 bases; unmatched junction bases: 10. The germline gives CDR1 SGHRS, CDR2 YFSETQ. Here the CDR3 DNA reads TGCGCCAGCAGCTCATCCCCTAGCGGGAGTAATGAGCAGTACTTC. Protein sequence: CASSSSPSGSNEQYF.

At least ten counts were recorded for this clonotype. The rearrangement joins TRBV27 to TRBJ2-3; 9 nucleotides align to TRBD2. Germline V gene data show CDR1 as MNHEY and CDR2 as SMNVEV (reference sequence). J lost 3 bases, V lost 9 bases, and 16 bases had no gene match. The CDR3 is 17 residues long. CDR3 sequence (DNA): TGTGCCAGACCGCAGGGCGACAGTAGCGGGAGTACAGATACGCAGTATTTT. It translates to CARPQGDSSGSTDTQYF.

This clonotype was counted ten times or more. J is TRBJ2-7 and V is TRBV10-1; 7 bases are shared with TRBD1. J was trimmed by 6 bases and V by 5 bases; bases with no gene match: 10. The CDR3 consists of 14 residues. Per germline, CDR1 WNHNN and CDR2 SYGVQD (reference sequence). The CDR3 coding sequence is TGCGCCAGCAGTCCCGGGACAGCGGTGGGCGAGCAGTACTTC. Residues: CASSPGTAVGEQYF.

This clonotype showed up many times. The genes are TRBV7-2 and TRBJ2-7, with D maybe TRBD1 (6 bases). There are 15 residues in the CDR3. V lost 1 base to trimming and J lost 1 base, with 11 bases between them. CDR1 SGHTA and CDR2 FQGNSA come from the germline V gene. CDR3 loop: CASSLGVGQSYEQYF. Here the CDR3 DNA reads TGTGCCAGCAGCTTAGGTGTCGGACAGTCCTACGAGCAGTACTTC.

Remarks on this clonotype: A much larger clone sits a single nucleotide away, making a read error possible. It is unclear where the CDR3 begins or ends on the DNA, so no DNA is shown, and the CDR3 is as TCRdb lists it. The gene calls are TRBV20-1 and TRBJ1-1. The germline V gene has CDR1 DFQATT and CDR2 SNEGSKA (reference sequence). Including both end residues, the CDR3 is 13 amino acids long. CDR3 loop: CSARVGGGTEALF.

There are a few counts of this clonotype. A far larger clone is only one base removed, so a read error is likely. This sequence joins TRBV5-1 and TRBJ2-7; 11 bases are shared with TRBD1. CDR3 size: 14 residues. Germline loops: CDR1 SGHRS, CDR2 YFSETQ. The CDR3 region is CASSSDRGPYEQHF. DNA for the CDR3: TGCGCCAGCAGCTCGGACAGGGGGCCCTACGAGCAGCACTTC.